These 14 T cell receptor beta chains share one sample of origin, sequenced in a study of CD8 T cells in Susac syndrome. Reverse transcription of about 0.5 to 1 ug RNA was carried out with random hexamers. TCRdb reanalysed the immunoSEQ multiplex PCR reads using MiXCR and keeps one entry per CDR3 protein. The sample has around 140,000 distinct CDR3 sequences, approximately 96% seen once. Specimen: CD4+ T cells from PBMCs. These receptors originate from a human donor with multiple sclerosis.

The genes are TRBV29-1 and TRBJ2-1; TRBD1 matches at 7 bases. There are 16 residues in the CDR3. Germline V CDR1 and CDR2: SQVTM, ANQGSEA. After removal of 4 bases from V and 0 bases from J, the junction contained 9 bases not matched to a gene. CDR3 region: CSVADTGVSSYNEQFF. The CDR3 coding sequence is TGCAGCGTTGCTGACACAGGGGTCAGCTCCTACAATGAGCAGTTCTTC.

The gene calls are TRBV7-3 and TRBJ1-6; 7 bases map to TRBD1. Unmatched junction bases numbered 5, after V lost 2 bases and J lost 7 bases. The CDR3 runs 15 residues. Per germline, CDR1 SGHTA and CDR2 FQGTGA. CDR3 coding DNA: TGTGCCAGCAGCTTAGAGGGGGCGCGGAATTCACCCCTCCACTTT. Translation: CASSLEGARNSPLHF.

This sequence joins TRBV5-6 and TRBJ2-5; 9 bases agree with TRBD1. This CDR3 contains 16 residues. CDR1 is SGHDT, CDR2 YYEEEE, per germline. The J segment lost 1 base and the V segment lost 4 bases, leaving 8 bases of the junction unmatched. CDR3 in amino acids: CASSPQGALLQETQYF. CDR3 coding DNA: TGTGCCAGCAGCCCACAGGGGGCCCTCCTCCAAGAGACCCAGTACTTC.

The table lists this clonotype with a count of one. The chain carries TRBV9 and TRBJ2-7, with 8 bases that match TRBD2. The CDR3 length is 17 residues. The V and J ends lost 4 bases and 6 bases, in that order; junction bases with no gene match: 18. Per the germline V gene, CDR1 is SGDLS and CDR2 is YYNGEE. CDR3 DNA: TGTGCCAGCAGCCCCCAACGGGGGAAGCGGGGGATCAGCGAGCAGTACTTC. It encodes CASSPQRGKRGISEQYF.

The chain combines TRBV7-2 with TRBJ1-3, with D unresolved. The CDR3 covers 17 residues. Germline assignment: CDR1 SGHTA and CDR2 FQGNSA. V lost 3 bases and J 0 bases, leaving 15 bases between the germline ends. CDR3 region: CASSFGLVTRSGNTIYF. The DNA of the CDR3 is TGTGCCAGCAGCTTTGGATTAGTCACTCGCTCTGGAAACACCATATATTTT.

In DNA form, the CDR3 reads TGTGCCTGCGACCCTGGGAACACCGGGGAGCTGTTTTTT. Encoded protein: CACDPGNTGELFF. The chain joins TRBV30 to TRBJ2-2; D gene ambiguous. This CDR3 is 13 amino acids long. Trimming stripped 6 bases from V and 1 base from J, with 9 bases between. Looked up from germline, CDR1 is GTSNPN and CDR2 is SVGIG (reference sequence).

This chain joins TRBV9 and TRBJ2-2; D might be TRBD2 (5 bases). This CDR3 spans 15 amino acids. The germline V and J ends were trimmed by 3 bases and 4 bases, with 13 bases remaining between them. Per germline, CDR1 SGDLS and CDR2 YYNGEE. In DNA form, the CDR3 reads TGTGCCAGCAGCGGAGGGCTAGGTTCCACCGGGGAGCTGTTTTTT. Protein sequence: CASSGGLGSTGELFF.

The chain is built from TRBV12-3 or TRBV12-4 and TRBJ1-1; D is perhaps TRBD1 (5 bases). Trimming took 1 base from V and 1 from J, leaving 13 bases between them. The CDR3 length is 16 residues. DNA for the CDR3: TGTGCCAGCAGTTTAGACGTCGGTGGGGGGAACACTGAAGCTTTCTTT. The encoded protein is CASSLDVGGGNTEAFF.

The rearrangement links TRBV28 to TRBJ2-7; D not resolved. V dropped 6 bases and J dropped 1 base, with 10 bases sitting between them. Germline V lookup: CDR1 MDHEN, CDR2 SYDVKM. The CDR3 length is 13 residues. DNA for the CDR3: TGTGCCAGCAGCATTCAACCGTCCTACGAGCAGTACTTC. Protein sequence: CASSIQPSYEQYF.

The CDR3 region has the DNA TGCAGTGCTATTCAACTAGCGGGACAGGCAGATACGCAGTATTTT. Translation gives CSAIQLAGQADTQYF. The rearrangement joins TRBV20-1 to TRBJ2-3; the match to TRBD2 covers 10 bases. Losses at the gene ends were 4 bases for V and 4 bases for J; bases not matched to a gene: 8. The germline CDR1 and CDR2 sequences are DFQATT and SNEGSKA (reference sequence). The CDR3 consists of 15 residues.

The rearrangement joins TRBV3-1 to TRBJ1-1; a possible D gene is TRBD1 (5 bases). CDR3 length: 13 amino acids. The germline V gene encodes CDR1 LGHDT and CDR2 YNNKEL (reference sequence). Trimming pared 6 bases from V and 2 bases from J, leaving 10 bases between. CDR3 DNA: TGTGCCAGCAGGCAGGACACCAACACTGAAGCTTTCTTT. Protein sequence: CASRQDTNTEAFF.

The rearrangement joins TRBV30 to TRBJ2-5, with D perhaps being TRBD1 or TRBD2 (5 bases each). Trimming cost V 2 bases and J 1 base, with 8 bases left between them. The CDR3 extends over 13 amino acids. Looked up from germline, CDR1 is GTSNPN and CDR2 is SVGIG (reference sequence). CDR3 coding DNA: TGTGCCTGGAGTCATGGGACCCAAGAGACCCAGTACTTC. Protein sequence: CAWSHGTQETQYF.

This clonotype has a single count. The chain employs TRBV20-1 and TRBJ2-1; 9 bases are shared with TRBD2. Unmatched junction bases numbered 13, after V lost 6 bases and J lost 7 bases. This CDR3 spans 15 amino acids. The germline CDR1 and CDR2 sequences are DFQATT and SNEGSKA (reference sequence). The CDR3 nucleotides are TGCAGTGCCAGGACGATTGCGGGAGGGCGGAATGAGCAGTTCTTC. It is translated as CSARTIAGGRNEQFF.

The gene calls are TRBV19 and TRBJ1-5; D is perhaps TRBD1 (6 bases). The CDR3 has 13 residues. Germline V gives CDR1 LNHDA, CDR2 SQIVND (reference sequence). Deletions cut 5 bases from V and 6 bases from J, with 11 bases between. This CDR3 reads CASSVGGGQPQHF. The DNA of the CDR3 is TGTGCCAGTAGTGTCGGGGGCGGTCAGCCCCAGCATTTT.